One T cell receptor beta chain is described in this entry. Antigen: not known. The record originates from a study of blood T cells in healthy people across ages. Study outcomes and limitations: The CMV status of each donor remained undetermined, and this could have confounded shifts in expanded clonotypes. Versus aged donors, long-lived donors had higher diversity and more naive CD4+ cells. TCR beta diversity correlated strongly with naive T cell percentage. Getting older went along with TCR beta diversity per million T cells dropping roughly linearly.

Trimming removed 4 bases at V and 0 bases at J, with 11 bases between. This CDR3 region has 14 residues. Germline V lookup: CDR1 SGHDT, CDR2 YYEEEE. Combining a sample-barcoded 5' primer with a J-beta primer mix, a second PCR ran for about 7 to 11 cycles. TCRdb reanalysed the 5' RACE reads using MiXCR and keeps one entry per CDR3 protein. The data show 600,000 to 650,000 distinct CDR3 sequences, with about 53% seen just once and around 37% held by the top ten. This TCR was sampled from a man in his sixties in good health. The rearrangement uses TRBV5-6 and TRBJ2-7, with D possibly TRBD2 on 6 matching bases. The specimen was blood. The CDR3 nucleotides are TGTGCCAGCAGCCGGGACTGGACCTCCTACGAGCAGTACTTC. Its translation is CASSRDWTSYEQYF.